Listed below are T cell receptor beta chains from one sample, sequenced in a study of T cell responses to AZD1222 COVID-19 vaccine. Only in-frame clones appear in the TCRdb table, and some are missing; sequencing was by immunoSEQ multiplex PCR. The repertoire holds nearly 95,000 clones, with around 89% as singletons. This sample comprised peripheral blood, obtained on day 0 of AZD1222 vaccination. The receptors stem from an adult in good health. Each CDR3 is given with its conserved first and last residue. D genes are given only for firm matches. Clone size is shown for a subset of rows, as once, few, many or a class of expanded clone.

d_call	v_call	j_call	clone_size	cdr3_nt	cdr3_aa
-	TRBV19	TRBJ1-5	-	TGTGCCAGTAGTTCTGGGGGTGCCCTCAATCAGCCCCAGCATTTT	CASSSGGALNQPQHF
-	TRBV6-5	TRBJ1-1	-	TGTGCCAGCAGTTACTCGGGGTCCACTGAAGCTTTCTTT	CASSYSGSTEAFF
TRBD2	TRBV10-3	TRBJ2-5	-	TGTGCCATCAGTGTCGGGACTAGCGGCATCCAAGAGACCCAGTACTTC	CAISVGTSGIQETQYF
-	TRBV30	TRBJ1-1	-	TGTGCCTGGGAGACAGGGAACACTGAAGCTTTCTTT	CAWETGNTEAFF
-	TRBV6-5	TRBJ1-1	-	TGTGCCAGCAGTCTACAGAACAAGGCCGAAGCTTTCTTT	CASSLQNKAEAFF
TRBD1	TRBV29-1	TRBJ2-3	-	TGCAGCGCCGAGACAGGGGGCGGGGATACGCAGTATTTT	CSAETGGGDTQYF
-	TRBV6-6	TRBJ2-7	-	TGTGCCAGCAGTTACTCGAGGGGAAGCTCCTACGAGCAGTACTTC	CASSYSRGSSYEQYF
-	TRBV6-5	TRBJ2-7	-	TGTGCCAGCAGTTATGACCGGAATCTGAACTACGAGCAGTACTTC	CASSYDRNLNYEQYF
TRBD1	TRBV7-3	TRBJ1-1	-	TGCGCGGGACAGGCGAACACTGAAGCTTTCTTT	CAGQANTEAFF
-	TRBV4-3	TRBJ1-1	-	TGCGCCAGCAGCCAAGGCGGACTAGGGCTTGAAGCTTTCTTT	CASSQGGLGLEAFF
-	TRBV6-5	TRBJ2-1	once	TGTGCCAGCGGAAGGGACGGCGGCCAGTTCTTC	CASGRDGGQFF
-	TRBV12-3/TRBV12-4	TRBJ1-1	-	TGTGCCAGCAGTTTATTCGGCGGGGGTGAAGCTTTCTTT	CASSLFGGGEAFF
-	TRBV6-4	TRBJ2-1	few	TGTGCCAGCAGTGACCGTGAGGGTGAGCAGTTCTTC	CASSDREGEQFF
-	TRBV6-5	TRBJ2-7	-	TGTGCCAGCCAGGACACGTGGTACGAGCAGTACTTC	CASQDTWYEQYF
-	TRBV19	TRBJ2-7	-	TGTGCCAGTAGTATAGGGTGGGAAGGCTACGAGCAGTACTTC	CASSIGWEGYEQYF